This T cell receptor beta chain is drawn from a study of blood T cell repertoires in COVID-19. Study as a whole: The United States, Italy and Spain provided the acute and convalescent COVID-19 samples. PBMCs, B-cell-depleted T cells, or T cells were the source of the cDNA or gDNA that made up the material.

Per the germline V gene, CDR1 is ENHRY and CDR2 is SYGVKD. The length of the CDR3 is 17 residues. Between the trimmed V and J ends, which lost 6 bases and 0 bases, there was a span of 18 bases. Authors' processing steps: Counts of nucleated cells, estimated from reference gene primer amplification, were obtained. Repertoires were generated with immunoSEQ multiplex PCR, while TCRdb's copy carries only in-frame clones and drops some. The DNA was the basis for D and trimming; V, J and clone size are from that table. The data show about 190,000 clones, 88% seen once. The sample comprised peripheral blood. The chain employs TRBV10-3 and TRBJ1-3; D is unresolved. This TCR was recovered from a woman aged 25 to 39 with acute or convalescent COVID-19. The DNA for the CDR3 is TGTGCCATCAGAGGCGCTAGCGGCGGGAACTCTGGAAACACCATATATTTT. It specifies CAIRGASGGNSGNTIYF.